The next 23 T cell receptor beta chains were all read from a single sample in a study of OX40 agonist ivuxolimab in advanced cancers. TCRdb's table, derived via immunoSEQ multiplex PCR, lists solely in-frame clones and lacks some. The data hold roughly 110,000 clones, with 91% observed a single time. The sequencing used CD4+ or CD8+ T cells sorted from blood, collected in a trial of the OX40 agonist ivuxolimab. These receptors were taken from an adult with an advanced solid tumor such as melanoma, head and neck, liver or kidney cancer.

The V and J genes are TRBV11-2 and TRBJ2-2; TRBD2 might be the D (5 bases). CDR1 is SGHAT and CDR2 is FQNNGV in the germline V gene. Trimming removed 0 bases from V and 6 bases from J, with 11 bases in between. CDR3 length: 15 residues. CDR3 sequence (DNA): TGTGCCAGCAGCTTAGAAGGGAGCGAGGCCGGGGAGCTGTTTTTT. This gives the protein CASSLEGSEAGELFF.

The gene calls are TRBV11-2 and TRBJ2-1; D remains unclear. CDR3 length equals 14 residues. The V gene's germline CDR1 is SGHAT and CDR2 FQNNGV. Trimming removed 9 bases from V and 10 bases from J, with 22 bases in between. The CDR3 coding sequence is TGTGCCAGTTTCCCGCTAACGGGCGTACGGGAGCAGTTCTTC. Protein: CASFPLTGVREQFF.

V and J are TRBV9 and TRBJ2-1, with 10 bases fitting TRBD2. CDR1 is SGDLS and CDR2 is YYNGEE in the germline V gene. V lost 4 bases, J lost 8 bases, and 6 bases stayed unmatched. The CDR3 is 14 amino acids. In nucleotides, the CDR3 is TGTGCCAGCAGCTCTAGCGGGAGTTTTGATGAGCAGTTCTTC. Amino acids: CASSSSGSFDEQFF.

The chain is built from TRBV4-2 and TRBJ2-1, with TRBD2 matching over 13 bases. With V trimmed by 1 base and J by 3 bases, 6 bases remained unmatched. CDR1 is LGHNA, CDR2 YNFKEQ, per germline. CDR3 length: 18 amino acids. The CDR3: CASSQATRTSGSYNEQFF. CDR3 bases: TGTGCCAGCAGCCAAGCGACCCGGACTAGCGGGAGCTACAATGAGCAGTTCTTC.

This chain links TRBV5-4 with TRBJ2-4; 9 nucleotides line up with TRBD1. This CDR3 has 15 residues. Trimming took 1 base from V and 7 from J; bases not matched to a gene: 6. Germline CDR1 is SGHNT and CDR2 is YYREEE (reference sequence). CDR3 coding DNA: TGTGCCAGCAGCTTGCCGGGACAGGGTATGAACATTCAGTACTTC. Protein product: CASSLPGQGMNIQYF.

The chain links TRBV2 to TRBJ1-5, with TRBD1 as a possible D gene (6 bases). CDR3 size: 16 residues. Trimming cost V 6 bases and J 3 bases, with 18 bases left between them. Germline CDR1 and CDR2: SNHLY and FYNNEI. CDR3 amino acids: CASSPPWTDDNQPQHF. The CDR3 DNA is TGTGCCAGCAGCCCCCCCTGGACAGACGACAATCAGCCCCAGCATTTT.

The CDR3 sequence is CASSQETGGSSYNEQFF. CDR3 DNA: TGTGCCAGCAGCCAAGAAACCGGAGGAAGCTCCTACAATGAGCAGTTCTTC. The chain couples TRBV4-2 to TRBJ2-1; possibly TRBD2 for D (5 bases). Trimming shortened V by 0 bases and J by 0 bases, and 12 bases separated the two germline ends. CDR3 length: 17 amino acids. Germline loops: CDR1 LGHNA, CDR2 YNFKEQ.

The chain uses TRBV5-1 and TRBJ2-1; D is uncertain. The germline V gene has CDR1 SGHRS and CDR2 YFSETQ. V gave up 4 bases and J gave up 5 bases, with 10 bases separating them. The CDR3 is 13 amino acids. The CDR3 spells CASSQIGNNEQFF. The DNA for the CDR3 is TGCGCCAGCAGCCAAATAGGGAACAATGAGCAGTTCTTC.

J is TRBJ2-4 and V is TRBV7-2; the D gene is possibly TRBD2 (6 bases). The germline CDR1 and CDR2 sequences are SGHTA and FQGNSA. CDR3 size: 14 residues. V lost 5 bases and J lost 2, with 10 bases in between. The CDR3 region has the DNA TGTGCCAGCAGCCCCCGGGGGACCAAAAACATTCAGTACTTC. Its translation is CASSPRGTKNIQYF.

The chain employs TRBV6-1 and TRBJ1-2, with D unresolved. This CDR3 spans 15 amino acids. Germline CDR1 reads MNHNS; CDR2 reads SASEGT. Trimming removed 2 bases at V and 0 bases at J, with 10 bases between. CDR3 coding DNA: TGTGCCAGCAGTGAACCGGGCATCTCTAACTATGGCTACACCTTC. This encodes CASSEPGISNYGYTF.

V is TRBV2 and J is TRBJ2-1; 10 bases fit TRBD2. J gave up 9 bases and V 5 bases, and 10 bases lay outside the gene matches. This CDR3 region has 15 residues. Per germline, CDR1 SNHLY and CDR2 FYNNEI. The CDR3 sequence is CASSTPAVAGGEQFF. CDR3 DNA sequence: TGTGCCAGCAGTACCCCGGCGGTAGCGGGAGGTGAGCAGTTCTTC.

V gene TRBV28 combines with J gene TRBJ2-2; tentatively, D is TRBD1 (5 bases). Trimming left V 7 bases short and J 3 bases short, with 18 bases between. CDR3 length: 16 amino acids. Germline CDR1 MDHEN, CDR2 SYDVKM. CDR3 residues: CASTAIDRPHTGELFF. DNA for the CDR3: TGTGCCAGCACGGCGATAGACAGACCACACACCGGGGAGCTGTTTTTT.

CDR3 nucleotide sequence: TGTGCCAGTGGGGGGACTAGCGGGAGGGAGAGGGATGAGCAGTTCTTC. This encodes CASGGTSGRERDEQFF. This chain connects TRBV19 to TRBJ2-1, with 16 positions matching TRBD2. Losses at the gene ends were 8 bases for V and 8 bases for J; bases not matched to a gene: 9. The CDR3 sequence is 16 residues long. The germline V gene has CDR1 LNHDA and CDR2 SQIVND (reference sequence).

The J gene is TRBJ1-4, the V gene TRBV6-5, with 9 bases identical to TRBD1. Germline lookup yields CDR1 MNHEY and CDR2 SVGAGI. The CDR3 is 15 residues long. J lost 7 bases, V lost 2 bases, and 5 bases had no gene match. CDR3: CASSYDRGTSEKLFF. CDR3 in DNA: TGTGCCAGCAGTTACGACAGGGGGACGAGTGAAAAACTGTTTTTT.

The chain recombines TRBV7-9 with TRBJ1-4, with D unclear. Germline V gives CDR1 SEHNR, CDR2 FQNEAQ (reference sequence). V lost 4 bases, J lost 8 bases, and 17 bases lay in between. CDR3 length: 15 residues. The CDR3 bases are TGTGCCAGCAGCTCCGGACCGGCGGGTGGAGAAAAACTGTTTTTT. Translated, it gives CASSSGPAGGEKLFF.

The V call is TRBV19, the J call TRBJ1-5; TRBD1 is a possible D gene (6 bases). The CDR3 has 16 amino acids. Trimming pared 6 bases from V and 4 bases from J, leaving 19 bases between. Germline V CDR1 and CDR2: LNHDA, SQIVND (reference sequence). The CDR3 DNA is TGTGCCAGTAGGGGACATGCCCTCGACCAAAATCAGCCCCAGCATTTT. This gives the protein CASRGHALDQNQPQHF.

The V call is TRBV5-8, the J call TRBJ2-5, with a possible D match to TRBD1 (6 bases). The V gene lost 0 bases and the J gene lost 3 bases, with 18 bases spanning the gap. Germline CDR1 is SGHTS and CDR2 is YDEGEE. This CDR3 contains 17 residues. The CDR3 loop reads CASSLARGRGVEETQYF. CDR3 sequence (DNA): TGTGCCAGCAGCTTGGCTCGAGGCAGGGGCGTAGAAGAGACCCAGTACTTC.

This chain joins TRBV5-1 and TRBJ1-6, with TRBD1 matching 7 bases. The CDR3 contains 16 residues. Germline CDR1 reads SGHRS; CDR2 reads YFSETQ. V lost 3 bases and J lost 5; bases outside the gene matches: 8. The CDR3 DNA is TGCGCCAGCAGCTCCCGGACAGGCCCGAATAATTCACCCCTCCACTTT. It encodes CASSSRTGPNNSPLHF.

The chain couples TRBV6-1 to TRBJ2-2, with 8 bases aligning to TRBD2. This CDR3 is 13 amino acids long. Per the germline V gene, CDR1 is MNHNS and CDR2 is SASEGT. The V segment lost 6 bases and the J segment 4 bases; nucleotides outside the gene matches: 1. This CDR3 is CASRGLGTGELFF. The DNA for the CDR3 is TGTGCCAGCAGGGGACTAGGCACCGGGGAGCTGTTTTTT.

The V gene is TRBV10-3, the J gene TRBJ2-1; perhaps TRBD2 as D (5 bases). This CDR3 spans 12 amino acids. V was shortened by 4 bases and J by 4 bases, with 5 bases between the two germline ends. CDR1 ENHRY and CDR2 SYGVKD come from the germline V gene. The CDR3 sequence is CAISGGYNEQFF. CDR3 in DNA: TGTGCCATCAGTGGAGGGTACAATGAGCAGTTCTTC.

V is TRBV7-3 and J is TRBJ2-3; TRBD2 matches at 8 bases. The CDR3 is 17 amino acids. The V gene's germline CDR1 is SGHTA and CDR2 FQGTGA. With 1 base clipped from V and 3 bases from J, the junction kept 9 bases outside the gene matches. The CDR3 DNA is TGTGCCAGCAGCTTAAGTGGCGCTTCGGGAGGGACAGATACGCAGTATTTT. Its protein is CASSLSGASGGTDTQYF.

The DNA for the CDR3 is TGCAGTGCTCGGGGGTTCGAGACCCAGTACTTC. It specifies CSARGFETQYF. The rearrangement links TRBV20-1 to TRBJ2-5; possibly TRBD2 for D (6 bases). The length of the CDR3 is 11 residues. Trimming left V 5 bases short and J 5 bases short, with 9 bases between. Germline V gene lookup returns CDR1 DFQATT and CDR2 SNEGSKA (reference sequence).

The gene calls are TRBV28 and TRBJ2-7, with D possibly called TRBD1 or TRBD2 (5 bases each). The germline V gene encodes CDR1 MDHEN and CDR2 SYDVKM. V was pared by 7 bases and J by 1 base, with 17 bases between. The CDR3 sequence is 15 residues long. The DNA of the CDR3 is TGTGCCAGCATGGGGCTCGGGGCTGTTTCCTACGAGCAGTACTTC. Protein product: CASMGLGAVSYEQYF.